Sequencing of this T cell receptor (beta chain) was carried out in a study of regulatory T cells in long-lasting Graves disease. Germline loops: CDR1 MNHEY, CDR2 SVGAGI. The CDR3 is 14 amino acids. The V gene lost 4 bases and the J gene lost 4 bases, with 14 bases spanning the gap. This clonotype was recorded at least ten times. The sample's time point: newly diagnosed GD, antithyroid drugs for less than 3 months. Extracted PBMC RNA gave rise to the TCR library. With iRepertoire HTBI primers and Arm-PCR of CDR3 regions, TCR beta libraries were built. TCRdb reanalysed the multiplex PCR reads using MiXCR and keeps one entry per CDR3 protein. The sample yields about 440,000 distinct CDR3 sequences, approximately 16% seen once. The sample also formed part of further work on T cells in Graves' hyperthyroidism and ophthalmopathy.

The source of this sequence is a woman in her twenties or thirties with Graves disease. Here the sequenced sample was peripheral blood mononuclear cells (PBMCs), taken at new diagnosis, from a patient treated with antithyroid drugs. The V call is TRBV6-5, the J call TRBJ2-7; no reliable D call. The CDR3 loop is CASSWRFSSYEQYF. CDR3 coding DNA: TGTGCCAGCAGTTGGCGATTCTCGTCTTACGAGCAGTACTTC.